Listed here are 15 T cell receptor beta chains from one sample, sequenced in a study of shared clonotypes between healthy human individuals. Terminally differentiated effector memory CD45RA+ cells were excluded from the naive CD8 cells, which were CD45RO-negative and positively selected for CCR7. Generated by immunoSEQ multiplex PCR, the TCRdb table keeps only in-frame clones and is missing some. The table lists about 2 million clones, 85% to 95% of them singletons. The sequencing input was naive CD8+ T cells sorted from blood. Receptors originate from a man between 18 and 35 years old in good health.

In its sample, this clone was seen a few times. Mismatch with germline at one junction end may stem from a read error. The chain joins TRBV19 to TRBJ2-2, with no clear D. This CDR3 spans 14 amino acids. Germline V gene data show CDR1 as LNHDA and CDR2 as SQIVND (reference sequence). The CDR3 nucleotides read TGTGCCAGTAGTGTAGAGCCCCTCGCCGGGGAGCTGTTTTTT. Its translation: CASSVEPLAGELFF.

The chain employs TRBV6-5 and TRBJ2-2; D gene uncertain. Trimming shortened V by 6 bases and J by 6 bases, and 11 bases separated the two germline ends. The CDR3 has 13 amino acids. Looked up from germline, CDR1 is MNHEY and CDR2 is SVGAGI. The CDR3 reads CASSPPGAGELFF. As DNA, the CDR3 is TGTGCCAGCAGCCCACCTGGGGCCGGGGAGCTGTTTTTT.

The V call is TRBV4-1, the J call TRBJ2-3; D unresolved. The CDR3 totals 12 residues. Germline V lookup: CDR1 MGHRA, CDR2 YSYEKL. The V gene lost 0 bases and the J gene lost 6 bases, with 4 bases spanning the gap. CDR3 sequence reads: CASSQERDTQYF. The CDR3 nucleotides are TGCGCCAGCAGCCAAGAGCGTGATACGCAGTATTTT.

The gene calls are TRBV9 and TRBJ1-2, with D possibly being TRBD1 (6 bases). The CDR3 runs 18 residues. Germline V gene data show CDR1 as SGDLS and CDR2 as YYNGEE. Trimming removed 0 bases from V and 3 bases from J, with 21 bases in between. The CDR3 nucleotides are TGTGCCAGCAGCGTAGCCAGGACAGCAAGGGGCGGGGACTATGGCTACACCTTC. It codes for CASSVARTARGGDYGYTF.

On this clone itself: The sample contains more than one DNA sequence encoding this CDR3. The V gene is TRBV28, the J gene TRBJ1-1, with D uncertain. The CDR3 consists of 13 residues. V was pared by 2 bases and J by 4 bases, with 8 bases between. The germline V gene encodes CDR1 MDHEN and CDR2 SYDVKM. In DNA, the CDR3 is TGTGCCAGCAGTTTAGGAGCTAGCACTGAAGCTTTCTTT. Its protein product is CASSLGASTEAFF.

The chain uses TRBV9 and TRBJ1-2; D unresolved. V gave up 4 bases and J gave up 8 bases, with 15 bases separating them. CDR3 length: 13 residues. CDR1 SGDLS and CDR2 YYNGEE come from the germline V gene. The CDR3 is CASSPALLGGYTF. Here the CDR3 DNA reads TGTGCCAGCAGCCCTGCCTTGTTGGGAGGCTACACCTTC.

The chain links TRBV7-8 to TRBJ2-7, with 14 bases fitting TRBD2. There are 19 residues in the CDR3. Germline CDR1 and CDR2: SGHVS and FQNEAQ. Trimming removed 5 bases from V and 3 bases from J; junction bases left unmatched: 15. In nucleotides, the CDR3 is TGTGCCAGCAGCCCGGGACTAGCGGGAGCCCCGGCTGGTGACTACGAGCAGTACTTC. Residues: CASSPGLAGAPAGDYEQYF.

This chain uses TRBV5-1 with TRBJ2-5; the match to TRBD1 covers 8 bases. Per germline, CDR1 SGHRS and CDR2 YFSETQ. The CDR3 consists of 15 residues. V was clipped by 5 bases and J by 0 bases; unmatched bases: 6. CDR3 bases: TGCGCCAGCAGAAAAGGACAGGGCTACCAAGAGACCCAGTACTTC. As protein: CASRKGQGYQETQYF.

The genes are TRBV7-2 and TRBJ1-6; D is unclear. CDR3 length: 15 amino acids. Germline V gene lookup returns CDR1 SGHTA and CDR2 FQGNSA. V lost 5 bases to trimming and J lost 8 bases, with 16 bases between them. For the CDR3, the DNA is TGTGCCAGCAGCACTAGGTCAGGCTGGGATTCACCCCTCCACTTT. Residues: CASSTRSGWDSPLHF.

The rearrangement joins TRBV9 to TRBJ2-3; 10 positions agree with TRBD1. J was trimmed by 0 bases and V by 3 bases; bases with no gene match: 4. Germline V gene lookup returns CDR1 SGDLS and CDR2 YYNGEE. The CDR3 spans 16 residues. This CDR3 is CASSGGQGTSTDTQYF. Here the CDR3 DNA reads TGTGCCAGCAGCGGGGGACAGGGGACTAGCACAGATACGCAGTATTTT.

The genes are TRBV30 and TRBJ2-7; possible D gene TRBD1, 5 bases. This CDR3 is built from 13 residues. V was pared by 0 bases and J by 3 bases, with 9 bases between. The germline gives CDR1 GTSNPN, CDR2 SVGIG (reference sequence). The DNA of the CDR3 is TGTGCCTGGAGTGTTACCCAGGGCTACGAGCAGTACTTC. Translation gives CAWSVTQGYEQYF.

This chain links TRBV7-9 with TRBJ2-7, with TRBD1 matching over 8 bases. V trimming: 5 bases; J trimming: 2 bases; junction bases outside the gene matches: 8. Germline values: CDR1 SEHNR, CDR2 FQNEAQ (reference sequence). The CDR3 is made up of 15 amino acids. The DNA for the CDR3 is TGTGCCAGCAGCCCACGGACAGGGAAGACCTACGAGCAGTACTTC. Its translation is CASSPRTGKTYEQYF.

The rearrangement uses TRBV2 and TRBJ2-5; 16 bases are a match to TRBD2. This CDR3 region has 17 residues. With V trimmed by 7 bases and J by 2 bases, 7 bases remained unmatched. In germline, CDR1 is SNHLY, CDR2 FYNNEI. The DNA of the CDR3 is TGTGCCAGCACCCTGGGACTAGCGGGGGGGCCGCAAGAGACCCAGTACTTC. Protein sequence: CASTLGLAGGPQETQYF. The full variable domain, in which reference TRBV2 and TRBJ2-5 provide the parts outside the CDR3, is EPEVTQTPSHQVTQMGQEVILRCVPISNHLYFYWYRQILGQKVEFLVSFYNNEISEKSEIFDDQFSVERPDGSNFTLKIRSTKLEDSAMYFCASTLGLAGGPQETQYFGPGTRLLVL.

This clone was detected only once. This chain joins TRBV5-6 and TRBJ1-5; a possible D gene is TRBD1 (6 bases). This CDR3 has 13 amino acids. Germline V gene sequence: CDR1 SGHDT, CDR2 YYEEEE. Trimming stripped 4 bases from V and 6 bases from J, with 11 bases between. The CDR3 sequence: CASSGGGAQPQHF. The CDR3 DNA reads TGTGCCAGCAGCGGGGGCGGCGCTCAGCCCCAGCATTTT.

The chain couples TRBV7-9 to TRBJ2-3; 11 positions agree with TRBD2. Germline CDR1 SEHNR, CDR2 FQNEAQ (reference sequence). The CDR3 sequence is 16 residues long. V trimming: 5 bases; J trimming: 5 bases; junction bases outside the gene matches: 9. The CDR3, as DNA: TGTGCCAGCAGCCCGCCCTTAGCGGGGGGGAAAGATACGCAGTATTTT. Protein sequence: CASSPPLAGGKDTQYF.